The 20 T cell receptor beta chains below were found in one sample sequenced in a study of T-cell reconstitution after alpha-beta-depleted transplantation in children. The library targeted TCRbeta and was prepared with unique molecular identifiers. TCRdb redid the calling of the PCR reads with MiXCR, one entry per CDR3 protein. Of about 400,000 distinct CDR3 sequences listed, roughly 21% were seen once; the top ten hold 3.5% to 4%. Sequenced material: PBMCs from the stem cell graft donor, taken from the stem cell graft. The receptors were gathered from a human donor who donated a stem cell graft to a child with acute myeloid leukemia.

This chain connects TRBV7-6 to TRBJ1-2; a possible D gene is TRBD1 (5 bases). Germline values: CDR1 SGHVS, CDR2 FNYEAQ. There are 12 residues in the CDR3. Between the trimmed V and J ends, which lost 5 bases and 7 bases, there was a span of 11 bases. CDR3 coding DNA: TGTGCCAGCAGCACTTATGGGGCTGGCTACACCTTC. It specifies CASSTYGAGYTF. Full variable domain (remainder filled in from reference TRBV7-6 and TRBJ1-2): GAGVSQSPRYKVTKRGQDVALRCDPISGHVSLYWYRQALGQGPEFLTYFNYEAQQDKSGLPNDRFSAERPEGSISTLTIQRTEQRDSAMYRCASSTYGAGYTFGSGTRLTVV.

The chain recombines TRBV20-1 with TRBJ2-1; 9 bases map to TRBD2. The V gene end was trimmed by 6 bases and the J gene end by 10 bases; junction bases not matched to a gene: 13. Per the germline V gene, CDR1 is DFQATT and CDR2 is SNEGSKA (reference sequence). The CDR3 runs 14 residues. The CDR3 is CSAVPGREGYEQFF. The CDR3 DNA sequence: TGCAGTGCCGTCCCGGGGCGGGAGGGATACGAGCAGTTCTTC.

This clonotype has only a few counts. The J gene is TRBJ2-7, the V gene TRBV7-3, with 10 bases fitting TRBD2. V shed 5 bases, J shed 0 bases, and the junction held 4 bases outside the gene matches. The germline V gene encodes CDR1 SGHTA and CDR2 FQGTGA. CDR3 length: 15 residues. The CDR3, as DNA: TGTGCCAGCAGCCCTAGCGGGAGTGCCTCCTACGAGCAGTACTTC. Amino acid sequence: CASSPSGSASYEQYF.

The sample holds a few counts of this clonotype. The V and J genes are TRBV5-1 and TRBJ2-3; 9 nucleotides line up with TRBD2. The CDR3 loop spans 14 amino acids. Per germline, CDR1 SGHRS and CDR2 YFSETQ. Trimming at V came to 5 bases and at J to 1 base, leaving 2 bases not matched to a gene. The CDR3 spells CASRGLARTDTQYF. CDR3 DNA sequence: TGCGCCAGCAGGGGACTAGCCCGCACAGATACGCAGTATTTT.

The CDR3 DNA reads TGCAGCGTTGAACCCAACGGAGCCGACGAGCAGTACTTC. This translates into CSVEPNGADEQYF. The gene calls are TRBV29-1 and TRBJ2-7, with D hard to call. Looked up from germline, CDR1 is SQVTM and CDR2 is ANQGSEA. Trimming removed 2 bases from V and 5 bases from J, with 13 bases in between. The CDR3 contains 13 residues.

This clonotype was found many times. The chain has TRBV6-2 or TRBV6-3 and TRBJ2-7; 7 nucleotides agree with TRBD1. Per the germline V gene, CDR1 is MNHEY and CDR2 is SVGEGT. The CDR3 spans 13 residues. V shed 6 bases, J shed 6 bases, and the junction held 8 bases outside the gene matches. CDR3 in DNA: TGTGCCAGCAGCCGTTACAGGGGATCCGAGCAGTACTTC. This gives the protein CASSRYRGSEQYF.

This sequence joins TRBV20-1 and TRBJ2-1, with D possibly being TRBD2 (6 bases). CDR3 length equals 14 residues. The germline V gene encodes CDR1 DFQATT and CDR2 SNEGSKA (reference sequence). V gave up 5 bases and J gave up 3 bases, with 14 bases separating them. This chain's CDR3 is CSASPGLHYNEQFF. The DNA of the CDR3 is TGCAGTGCTTCACCGGGACTCCACTACAATGAGCAGTTCTTC.

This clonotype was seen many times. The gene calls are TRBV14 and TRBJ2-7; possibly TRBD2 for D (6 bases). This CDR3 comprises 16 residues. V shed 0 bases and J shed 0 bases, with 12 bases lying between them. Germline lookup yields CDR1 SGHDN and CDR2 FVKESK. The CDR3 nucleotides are TGTGCCAGCAGCCAAGACCGGCTAGCGAGCTCCTACGAGCAGTACTTC. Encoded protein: CASSQDRLASSYEQYF. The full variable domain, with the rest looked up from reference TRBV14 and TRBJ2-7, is EAGVTQFPSHSVIEKGQTVTLRCDPISGHDNLYWYRRVMGKEIKFLLHFVKESKQDESGMPNNRFLAERTGGTYSTLKVQPAELEDSGVYFCASSQDRLASSYEQYFGPGTRLTVT.

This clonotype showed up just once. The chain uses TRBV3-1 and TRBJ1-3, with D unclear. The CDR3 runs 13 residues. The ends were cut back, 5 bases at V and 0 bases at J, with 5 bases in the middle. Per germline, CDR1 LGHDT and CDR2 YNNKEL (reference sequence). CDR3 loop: CASSKSSGNTIYF. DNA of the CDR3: TGTGCCAGCAGCAAAAGCTCTGGAAACACCATATATTTT.

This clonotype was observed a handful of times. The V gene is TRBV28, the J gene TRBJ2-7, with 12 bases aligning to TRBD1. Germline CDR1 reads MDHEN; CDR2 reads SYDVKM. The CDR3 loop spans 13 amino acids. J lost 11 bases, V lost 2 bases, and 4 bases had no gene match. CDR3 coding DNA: TGTGCCAGCAGTTTAGGGACAGGGGGCTTTAAGTACTTC. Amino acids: CASSLGTGGFKYF.

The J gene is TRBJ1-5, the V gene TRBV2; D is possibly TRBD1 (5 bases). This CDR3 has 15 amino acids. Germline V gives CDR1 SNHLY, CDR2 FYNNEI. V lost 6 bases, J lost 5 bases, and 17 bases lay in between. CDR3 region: CASSGDRGTDQPQHF. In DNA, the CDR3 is TGTGCCAGCAGCGGCGACCGAGGGACCGATCAGCCCCAGCATTTT.

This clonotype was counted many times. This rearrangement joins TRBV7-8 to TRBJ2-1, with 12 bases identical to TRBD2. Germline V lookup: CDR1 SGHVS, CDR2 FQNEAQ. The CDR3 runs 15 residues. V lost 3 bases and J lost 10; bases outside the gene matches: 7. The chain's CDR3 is CASSFWRLAGEEQFF. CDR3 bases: TGTGCCAGCAGCTTTTGGAGACTAGCGGGAGAGGAGCAGTTCTTC.

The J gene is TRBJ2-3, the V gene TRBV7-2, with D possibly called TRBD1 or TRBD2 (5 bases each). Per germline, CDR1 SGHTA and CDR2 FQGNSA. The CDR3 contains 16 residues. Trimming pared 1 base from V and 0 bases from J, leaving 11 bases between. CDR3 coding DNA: TGTGCCAGCAGCTTAGGGGTCGGGGCTAGCACAGATACGCAGTATTTT. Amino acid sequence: CASSLGVGASTDTQYF.

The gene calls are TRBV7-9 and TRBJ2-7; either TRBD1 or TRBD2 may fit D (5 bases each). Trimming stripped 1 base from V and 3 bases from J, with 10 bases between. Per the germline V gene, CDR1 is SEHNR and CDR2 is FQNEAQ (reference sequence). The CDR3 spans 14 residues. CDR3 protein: CASSLVGPLYEQYF. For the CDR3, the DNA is TGTGCCAGCAGCTTAGTGGGACCGCTCTACGAGCAGTACTTC.

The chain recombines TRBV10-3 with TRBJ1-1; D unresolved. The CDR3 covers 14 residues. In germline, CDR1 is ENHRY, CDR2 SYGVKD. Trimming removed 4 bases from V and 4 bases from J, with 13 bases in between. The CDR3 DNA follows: TGTGCCATCAGTGGAAGGGATTTCAGCACTGAAGCTTTCTTT. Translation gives CAISGRDFSTEAFF.

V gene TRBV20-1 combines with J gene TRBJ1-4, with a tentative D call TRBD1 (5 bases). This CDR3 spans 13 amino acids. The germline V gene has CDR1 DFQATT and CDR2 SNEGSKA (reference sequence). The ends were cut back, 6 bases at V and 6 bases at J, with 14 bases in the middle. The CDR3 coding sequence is TGCAGTGCCAACCGGGACGGTGATGAAAAACTGTTTTTT. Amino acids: CSANRDGDEKLFF.

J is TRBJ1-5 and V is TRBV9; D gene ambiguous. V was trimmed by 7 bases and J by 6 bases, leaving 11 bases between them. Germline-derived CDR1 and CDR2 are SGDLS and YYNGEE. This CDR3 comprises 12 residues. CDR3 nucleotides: TGTGCCAGCCGCGAGGGAAGTCAGCCCCAGCATTTT. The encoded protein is CASREGSQPQHF.

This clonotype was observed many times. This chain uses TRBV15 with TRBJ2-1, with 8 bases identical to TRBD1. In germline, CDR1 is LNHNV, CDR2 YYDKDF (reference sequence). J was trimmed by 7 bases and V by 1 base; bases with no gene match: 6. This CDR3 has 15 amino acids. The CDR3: CATSRGGTGGNEQFF. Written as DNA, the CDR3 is TGTGCCACCAGCAGAGGCGGGACAGGCGGAAATGAGCAGTTCTTC. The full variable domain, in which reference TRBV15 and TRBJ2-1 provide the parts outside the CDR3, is DAMVIQNPRYQVTQFGKPVTLSCSQTLNHNVMYWYQQKSSQAPKLLFHYYDKDFNNEADTPDNFQSRRPNTSFCFLDIRSPGLGDTAMYLCATSRGGTGGNEQFFGPGTRLTVL.

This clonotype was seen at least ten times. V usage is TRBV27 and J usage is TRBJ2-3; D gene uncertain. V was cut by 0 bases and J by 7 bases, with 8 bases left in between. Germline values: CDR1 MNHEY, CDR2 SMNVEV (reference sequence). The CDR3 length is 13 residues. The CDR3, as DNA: TGTGCCAGCAGTTTATCGGTGAAACATACGCAGTATTTT. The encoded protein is CASSLSVKHTQYF.

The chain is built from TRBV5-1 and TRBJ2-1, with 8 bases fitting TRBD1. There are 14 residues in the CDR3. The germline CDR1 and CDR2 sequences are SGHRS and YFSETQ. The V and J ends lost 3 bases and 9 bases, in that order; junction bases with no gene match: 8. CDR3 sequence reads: CASSSGQVPGEQFF. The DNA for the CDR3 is TGCGCCAGCAGCTCGGGACAGGTCCCCGGTGAGCAGTTCTTC.